Each of the 2 T cell receptor beta chains below was sequenced from the same sample in a study of response to subunit inactivated influenza vaccine. TCRdb recomputed calls from the RT-PCR reads with MiXCR, one row per CDR3 protein. Seen here are fewer than 700,000 distinct CDR3 sequences, roughly 13% observed once, and the top ten hold about an eighth. Sequencing used PBMCs from blood, obtained about 40 days after vaccination. Receptor source: a man in his fifties who received an inactivated influenza vaccine.

This clonotype showed up just a few times. The rearrangement uses TRBV12-3 or TRBV12-4 and TRBJ1-2, with no clear D. V was pared by 1 base and J by 9 bases, with 12 bases between. The CDR3 runs 13 residues. The CDR3 here is CASSLGRRRSYTF. The CDR3 DNA sequence: TGTGCCAGCAGTTTAGGACGGCGAAGGAGCTACACCTTC.

The chain uses TRBV12-3 or TRBV12-4 and TRBJ1-1; D is possibly TRBD1 (6 bases). Trimming left V 6 bases short and J 2 bases short, with 13 bases between. This CDR3 spans 14 amino acids. The DNA for the CDR3 is TGTGCCAGCAGCCCCGGGACATTTAACACTGAAGCTTTCTTT. Its protein product is CASSPGTFNTEAFF.